This is a list of T cell receptor beta chains from one sample in a study of T-cell memory formation after mild COVID-19. MiXCR, run by TCRdb on the 5' RACE reads, gives a single entry per CDR3 protein. The sample yields about 360,000 distinct CDR3 sequences, approximately 14% seen once. Source material: PBMCs or a T cell subset sorted from them (not recorded which). The source is a man aged 18-30 years who had mild COVID-19 (a few samples of this study predate the infection). Cell type and time point are not known. Both conserved end residues are part of each CDR3. Each record gives: V gene, D gene, J gene, clone size, CDR3 protein, CDR3 DNA. A D gene is named only where the DNA matches it firmly. The size entry is marked missing in some rows and otherwise reads once, few, many or a size class.

V gene: TRBV4-2
D gene: -
J gene: TRBJ2-5
clone size: many
CDR3 protein: CASSQGDAEETQYF
CDR3 DNA: TGTGCCAGCAGCCAGGGGGACGCGGAAGAGACCCAGTACTTC

V gene: TRBV4-3
D gene: TRBD2
J gene: TRBJ2-3
clone size: few
CDR3 protein: CASSHRTGLAGESTDTQYF
CDR3 DNA: TGCGCCAGCAGCCACCGCACGGGACTAGCGGGGGAAAGCACAGATACGCAGTATTTT

V gene: TRBV6-2/TRBV6-3
D gene: TRBD1
J gene: TRBJ2-1
clone size: few
CDR3 protein: CASSRQGAYNEQFF
CDR3 DNA: TGTGCCAGCAGTAGACAGGGGGCTTACAATGAGCAGTTCTTC

V gene: TRBV6-2/TRBV6-3
D gene: -
J gene: TRBJ2-3
clone size: few
CDR3 protein: CASSPGSVTDTQYF
CDR3 DNA: TGTGCCAGCAGCCCCGGTAGCGTCACAGATACGCAGTATTTT

V gene: TRBV6-6
D gene: -
J gene: TRBJ2-4
clone size: -
CDR3 protein: CASSSGPERAKNIQYF
CDR3 DNA: TGTGCCAGCAGTTCAGGACCGGAGAGGGCCAAAAACATTCAGTACTTC

V gene: TRBV18
D gene: -
J gene: TRBJ1-1
clone size: -
CDR3 protein: CASSPRAGNTEAFF
CDR3 DNA: TGTGCCAGCTCACCAAGGGCGGGGAACACTGAAGCTTTCTTT

V gene: TRBV7-9
D gene: TRBD2
J gene: TRBJ2-1
clone size: -
CDR3 protein: CASSVLAGGRDEQFF
CDR3 DNA: TGTGCCAGCAGCGTTTTAGCGGGGGGCCGAGATGAGCAGTTCTTC

V gene: TRBV7-3
D gene: -
J gene: TRBJ1-1
clone size: -
CDR3 protein: CASSPNMNTEAFF
CDR3 DNA: TGTGCCAGCAGCCCTAACATGAACACTGAAGCTTTCTTT

V gene: TRBV20-1
D gene: TRBD2
J gene: TRBJ2-3
clone size: -
CDR3 protein: CSAPFWGGGTDTQYF
CDR3 DNA: TGCAGTGCTCCCTTTTGGGGGGGAGGGACAGATACGCAGTATTTT

V gene: TRBV5-1
D gene: -
J gene: TRBJ2-5
clone size: many
CDR3 protein: CASSLVGRSAQYF
CDR3 DNA: TGCGCCAGCAGCTTGGTTGGACGCTCGGCCCAGTACTTC

V gene: TRBV12-3/TRBV12-4
D gene: TRBD1
J gene: TRBJ2-2
clone size: many
CDR3 protein: CASSLGGQENTGELFF
CDR3 DNA: TGTGCCAGCAGTTTAGGGGGACAGGAGAACACCGGGGAGCTGTTTTTT

V gene: TRBV24-1
D gene: TRBD1
J gene: TRBJ2-3
clone size: few
CDR3 protein: CATSDWGTGEGDTQYF
CDR3 DNA: TGTGCCACCAGTGATTGGGGGACAGGGGAGGGGGATACGCAGTATTTT

V gene: TRBV2
D gene: -
J gene: TRBJ2-1
clone size: few
CDR3 protein: CASHRNPYNEQFF
CDR3 DNA: TGTGCCAGCCATAGAAACCCGTACAATGAGCAGTTCTTC

V gene: TRBV2
D gene: TRBD2
J gene: TRBJ2-1
clone size: -
CDR3 protein: CASRTSGGSNNEQFF
CDR3 DNA: TGTGCCAGCAGAACTAGCGGGGGATCTAACAATGAGCAGTTCTTC

V gene: TRBV5-6
D gene: -
J gene: TRBJ2-2
clone size: -
CDR3 protein: CASSFRGIAGELFF
CDR3 DNA: TGTGCCAGCAGCTTCAGGGGTATTGCCGGGGAGCTGTTTTTT

V gene: TRBV5-1
D gene: -
J gene: TRBJ1-1
clone size: many
CDR3 protein: CASSLEGPEAFF
CDR3 DNA: TGCGCCAGCAGCTTGGAAGGCCCTGAAGCTTTCTTT

V gene: TRBV3-1
D gene: TRBD2
J gene: TRBJ2-3
clone size: few
CDR3 protein: CASSQVPSGTTDTQYF
CDR3 DNA: TGTGCCAGCAGCCAAGTACCTAGCGGGACGACAGATACGCAGTATTTT

V gene: TRBV10-3
D gene: TRBD2
J gene: TRBJ2-1
clone size: few
CDR3 protein: CAIRAPRLAGGSEQFF
CDR3 DNA: TGTGCCATCAGAGCCCCCCGACTAGCGGGGGGGAGTGAGCAGTTCTTC

V gene: TRBV20-1
D gene: -
J gene: TRBJ2-5
clone size: few
CDR3 protein: CSDTLEGNRETQYF
CDR3 DNA: TGCAGTGACACTCTAGAGGGGAATCGGGAGACCCAGTACTTC

V gene: TRBV4-3
D gene: TRBD1
J gene: TRBJ2-7
clone size: -
CDR3 protein: CASSAHRGLVYEQYF
CDR3 DNA: TGCGCCAGCAGCGCTCACAGGGGGTTGGTTTACGAGCAGTACTTC

V gene: TRBV11-2
D gene: TRBD1
J gene: TRBJ2-1
clone size: few
CDR3 protein: CASSLVTGEWEFF
CDR3 DNA: TGTGCCAGCAGCTTAGTTACAGGGGAATGGGAGTTCTTC

V gene: TRBV9
D gene: TRBD1
J gene: TRBJ1-1
clone size: -
CDR3 protein: CASSARTGTNTEAFF
CDR3 DNA: TGTGCCAGCAGCGCCCGGACAGGGACCAACACTGAAGCTTTCTTT

V gene: TRBV5-1
D gene: TRBD2
J gene: TRBJ2-2
clone size: -
CDR3 protein: CASSRSSGGLSGELFF
CDR3 DNA: TGCGCCAGCAGCCGAAGTAGCGGGGGGCTGTCCGGGGAGCTGTTTTTT

V gene: TRBV12-3/TRBV12-4
D gene: -
J gene: TRBJ1-6
clone size: -
CDR3 protein: CASSLQVGSPLHF
CDR3 DNA: TGTGCCAGCAGTTTGCAGGTTGGCTCACCCCTCCACTTT

V gene: TRBV7-9
D gene: TRBD1
J gene: TRBJ2-3
clone size: few
CDR3 protein: CASSSTGSSTDTQYF
CDR3 DNA: TGTGCCAGCAGCTCGACAGGGTCCTCCACAGATACGCAGTATTTT

V gene: TRBV7-9
D gene: -
J gene: TRBJ1-1
clone size: many
CDR3 protein: CASSSRGGRWTEAFF
CDR3 DNA: TGTGCCAGCAGCTCTCGGGGGGGCCGGTGGACTGAAGCTTTCTTT

V gene: TRBV4-2
D gene: TRBD1
J gene: TRBJ1-3
clone size: many
CDR3 protein: CASSQGGQGRGNTIYF
CDR3 DNA: TGTGCCAGCAGCCAAGGCGGACAGGGGAGAGGAAACACCATATATTTT